This T cell receptor beta chain originates from a study of Graves' ophthalmopathy and Graves' hyperthyroidism. Broader study findings: For separating ophthalmopathy from stable hyperthyroidism, a 13-signature model gave 85% to 90% sensitivity and 80% to 84% specificity.

Many counts were recorded for this clonotype. The antigen is undetermined. RNA transcripts were the template, and TCR beta CDR3 regions were amplified from them. HTBI-primed RT-PCR formed the first round, and a multiplex PCR formed the second. TCRdb passed the multiplex PCR reads through MiXCR, listing each CDR3 protein once. The sample contains over a million distinct CDR3 sequences, approximately 35% of which appear only once. The sample was peripheral blood or thyroid tissue (not recorded which). The sequence was obtained from an adult man with Graves' hyperthyroidism.

The CDR3 coding sequence is TGTGCCAGCAGCCTATTACAGGGCTACACCTTC. It encodes CASSLLQGYTF. The rearrangement uses TRBV6-5 and TRBJ1-2; no clear D gene. This CDR3 contains 11 residues. The germline CDR1 and CDR2 sequences are MNHEY and SVGAGI. Trimming left V 6 bases short and J 8 bases short, with 10 bases between.